The 20 T cell receptor beta chains listed next were all sequenced from one sample in a study of T cell repertoires in ileal Crohn's disease. Profiling relied on immunoSEQ multiplex PCR, and the TCRdb table lists in-frame clones only, not all of them. In the table there are thousands of clones, about 67% of which are singletons. The time point is: proximal margin of the surgical specimen (macroscopically non-inflamed). What was sequenced was ileal tissue. The origin of the receptors is an adult with Crohn's disease.

V usage is TRBV14 and J usage is TRBJ1-1; D is uncertain. CDR3 length: 12 amino acids. Trimming removed 4 bases from V and 5 bases from J, with 8 bases in between. In germline, CDR1 is SGHDN, CDR2 FVKESK. CDR3 coding DNA: TGTGCCAGCAGCCGTGGAAAGACTGAAGCTTTCTTT. Its translation is CASSRGKTEAFF.

This sequence joins TRBV4-2 and TRBJ2-7; TRBD2 matches at 9 bases. Unmatched junction bases numbered 28, after V lost 4 bases and J lost 6 bases. Germline loops: CDR1 LGHNA, CDR2 YNFKEQ. This CDR3 comprises 21 residues. The CDR3 nucleotides read TGTGCCAGCAGCCTCCCTCCACAGGGCGGGAGGGCCGTGGGATCCCGGGGCGAGCAGTACTTC. This encodes CASSLPPQGGRAVGSRGEQYF.

The chain employs TRBV5-4 and TRBJ2-7, with D possibly being TRBD2 (5 bases). The germline V gene has CDR1 SGHNT and CDR2 YYREEE (reference sequence). Trimming stripped 4 bases from V and 3 bases from J, with 14 bases between. The CDR3 has 14 residues. The CDR3 region is CASSSRGPGYEQYF. In nucleotides, the CDR3 is TGTGCCAGCAGCAGTAGAGGGCCAGGCTACGAGCAGTACTTC.

V gene TRBV5-6 combines with J gene TRBJ2-5, with 8 bases that match TRBD1. Germline V gene data show CDR1 as SGHDT and CDR2 as YYEEEE. The CDR3 covers 15 residues. Trimming removed 4 bases from V and 5 bases from J; junction bases left unmatched: 10. The CDR3 loop reads CASSRRQGLVETQYF. CDR3 nucleotide sequence: TGTGCCAGCAGCAGGAGACAGGGGCTCGTGGAGACCCAGTACTTC.

This sequence joins TRBV28 and TRBJ1-1; 7 positions match TRBD1. The V segment lost 5 bases and the J segment 0 bases; nucleotides outside the gene matches: 9. The germline V gene has CDR1 MDHEN and CDR2 SYDVKM. The CDR3 sequence is 16 residues long. This CDR3 is CASSRYRGDLNTEAFF. The CDR3 region has the DNA TGTGCCAGCAGTCGATACAGGGGCGATTTGAACACTGAAGCTTTCTTT.

J is TRBJ2-4 and V is TRBV7-8; 10 bases are a match to TRBD2. CDR3 length equals 16 residues. The J segment lost 5 bases and the V segment lost 1 base, leaving 5 bases of the junction unmatched. Per the germline V gene, CDR1 is SGHVS and CDR2 is FQNEAQ. CDR3 loop: CASSLEASGSQNIQYF. CDR3 sequence (DNA): TGTGCCAGCAGCTTAGAGGCTAGCGGGAGCCAAAACATTCAGTACTTC.

This clone was observed a few times. The chain is built from TRBV6-5 and TRBJ1-5; maybe TRBD1 (5 bases). Trimming took 6 bases from V and 3 from J, leaving 15 bases between them. Per the germline V gene, CDR1 is MNHEY and CDR2 is SVGAGI. CDR3 length equals 15 residues. CDR3 DNA: TGTGCCAGCAGAGACCGAGAGGGGTTCAATCAGCCCCAGCATTTT. Protein sequence: CASRDREGFNQPQHF.

The genes are TRBV5-1 and TRBJ1-1; 7 nucleotides line up with TRBD1. V lost 3 bases, J lost 5 bases, and 10 bases stayed unmatched. Germline loops: CDR1 SGHRS, CDR2 YFSETQ. This CDR3 has 15 residues. In DNA form, the CDR3 reads TGCGCCAGCAGCTCGGGCAGGGGGACGGGAACTGAAGCTTTCTTT. Encoded protein: CASSSGRGTGTEAFF.

J is TRBJ2-7 and V is TRBV4-2; D is possibly TRBD2 (6 bases). CDR1 LGHNA and CDR2 YNFKEQ come from the germline V gene. The CDR3 is 14 residues long. Trimming took off 2 bases at V and 2 bases at J, with 10 bases between the two ends. The CDR3 is CASSQSGPTYEQYF. The DNA for the CDR3 is TGTGCCAGCAGCCAAAGCGGGCCCACCTACGAGCAGTACTTC.

This clone was observed a handful of times. V and J are TRBV7-2 and TRBJ2-2; 9 nucleotides align to TRBD2. Germline-derived CDR1 and CDR2 are SGHTA and FQGNSA. The J segment lost 3 bases and the V segment lost 3 bases, leaving 5 bases of the junction unmatched. The length of the CDR3 is 16 residues. Written as DNA, the CDR3 is TGTGCCAGCAGCTTGCGTAGCGGGAGAGACACCGGGGAGCTGTTTTTT. Its translation: CASSLRSGRDTGELFF.

The V gene is TRBV2, the J gene TRBJ1-1, with 8 nucleotides matching TRBD1. This CDR3 has 13 residues. The ends lost 6 bases at V and 9 bases at J; junction bases unmatched: 9. Germline V lookup: CDR1 SNHLY, CDR2 FYNNEI. This CDR3 reads CASRLGQETQAFF. The DNA for the CDR3 is TGTGCCAGCAGGTTGGGACAGGAGACTCAAGCTTTCTTT.

This chain links TRBV19 with TRBJ1-2, with unresolved D. Germline loops: CDR1 LNHDA, CDR2 SQIVND (reference sequence). V was clipped by 1 base and J by 8 bases, with 8 bases between them. The length of the CDR3 is 12 residues. As DNA, the CDR3 is TGTGCCAGTAGTATAGGTGGTTCCGGCTACACCTTC. Amino acid sequence: CASSIGGSGYTF.

This clone was seen a handful of times. The J gene is TRBJ2-2, the V gene TRBV5-5; a possible D gene is TRBD1 (5 bases). The CDR3 extends over 15 amino acids. Germline CDR1 and CDR2: SGHKS and YYEKEE (reference sequence). V gave up 6 bases and J gave up 1 base, with 13 bases separating them. The CDR3 nucleotides are TGTGCCAGCACCACCGGTGGACAGAACACCGGGGAGCTGTTTTTT. Its protein product is CASTTGGQNTGELFF.

The chain is built from TRBV19 and TRBJ1-1; 11 bases align to TRBD1. Per the germline V gene, CDR1 is LNHDA and CDR2 is SQIVND (reference sequence). The CDR3 covers 15 residues. J gave up 3 bases and V 8 bases, and 8 bases lay outside the gene matches. CDR3 nucleotides: TGTGCCAGTCAAGGACAGGGGGCCAGGGACACTGAAGCTTTCTTT. This encodes CASQGQGARDTEAFF.

The chain has TRBV7-9 and TRBJ1-1; D gene uncertain. Between the trimmed V and J ends, which lost 4 bases and 1 base, there was a span of 10 bases. Germline CDR1 is SEHNR and CDR2 is FQNEAQ (reference sequence). The CDR3 consists of 14 residues. The CDR3 DNA is TGTGCCAGCAGCTCCCCCCCCAGGAACACTGAAGCTTTCTTT. Its translation: CASSSPPRNTEAFF.

The V call is TRBV30, the J call TRBJ2-5, with D unresolved. V was clipped by 0 bases and J by 3 bases, with 11 bases between them. The CDR3 has 14 residues. Per germline, CDR1 GTSNPN and CDR2 SVGIG (reference sequence). The CDR3 is CAWSVGPKKETQYF. CDR3 in DNA: TGTGCCTGGAGTGTAGGACCGAAAAAAGAGACCCAGTACTTC.

The chain carries TRBV5-4 and TRBJ1-5; the D gene is possibly TRBD1 (6 bases). Germline CDR1 reads SGHNT; CDR2 reads YYREEE (reference sequence). The length of the CDR3 is 15 residues. The V end lost 0 bases, the J end lost 2 bases, and 9 bases lay between the germline ends. This chain's CDR3 is CASSLDDRRNQPQHF. The CDR3 DNA follows: TGTGCCAGCAGCTTGGACGACAGGCGCAATCAGCCCCAGCATTTT.

The rearrangement joins TRBV29-1 to TRBJ2-7, with TRBD2 identical over 10 bases. V lost 6 bases to trimming and J lost 4 bases; unmatched junction nucleotides: 3. The CDR3 contains 12 residues. Germline values: CDR1 SQVTM, CDR2 ANQGSEA. The CDR3 here is CSVLAGAYEQYF. CDR3 nucleotides: TGCAGCGTCCTAGCGGGAGCGTACGAGCAGTACTTC.

The rearrangement uses TRBV6-5 and TRBJ1-1; D call uncertain. The V gene's germline CDR1 is MNHEY and CDR2 SVGAGI. The V end lost 3 bases, the J end lost 5 bases, and 16 bases lay between the germline ends. The CDR3 is made up of 15 amino acids. CDR3 coding DNA: TGTGCCAGCAGTTATTGGCAGAGCAGGACGACTGAAGCTTTCTTT. Translating gives CASSYWQSRTTEAFF.

Note on this clone: One end of the junction fails to match germline, which may point to a read error. This rearrangement joins TRBV7-7 to TRBJ2-1, with D perhaps matching TRBD1 or TRBD2 (5 bases each). This CDR3 has 15 residues. Per germline, CDR1 SSHAT and CDR2 FNYEAQ (reference sequence). The DNA of the CDR3 is TGTGCTAGCAGCCCCTCCGGGACGACGGGCAATGAGCAGTTCTTC. This encodes CASSPSGTTGNEQFF.